A selection of T cell receptor beta chains follows, all from one sample in a study of T-cell reconstitution after alpha-beta-depleted transplantation in children. TCRdb independently ran MiXCR on the PCR reads; one entry per CDR3 protein. The table includes around 530,000 distinct CDR3 sequences, approximately 32% detected once. Sequenced material: PBMCs from the stem cell graft donor, taken from the stem cell graft. These receptors all stem from a human donor who donated a stem cell graft to a child with aplastic anemia. CDR3s include the opening cysteine and the closing phenylalanine or tryptophan. D genes are given only for firm matches. Only part of the rows carry a size: once, few, many, or a class if the clone is expanded.

TRBD2 TRBJ2-4 few TRBV28 TGTGCCAGCAGTTTTAGAGGCGCGGCGGGAGGCATTCAGTACTTC CASSFRGAAGGIQYF
NA TRBJ2-1 NA TRBV6-2/TRBV6-3 TGTGCCAGTGAAATGGACTCCCTCGCGAACAATGAGCAGTTCTTC CASEMDSLANNEQFF
NA TRBJ1-1 NA TRBV4-3 TGCGCCAGCAGCCAATTGGGACAGAACACTGAAGCTTTCTTT CASSQLGQNTEAFF
TRBD2 TRBJ2-5 NA TRBV29-1 TGCAGCGTTGTGGGGGGGGGTACTGGAGAGACCCAGTACTTC CSVVGGGTGETQYF
TRBD1 TRBJ1-2 NA TRBV12-3/TRBV12-4 TGTGCCAGCAGTGAACCGGGACAGGGCTATGGCTACACCTTC CASSEPGQGYGYTF
NA TRBJ2-3 few TRBV5-1 TGCGCCAGCAGCTTGCGACGACTAGGTGGCACAGATACGCAGTATTTT CASSLRRLGGTDTQYF
TRBD1 TRBJ2-7 few TRBV30 TGTGCCTGGAGTCATACCGGGACAGGCCGATACGAGCAGTACTTC CAWSHTGTGRYEQYF
NA TRBJ2-7 few TRBV29-1 TGCAGCGCCCTGACTGGCGACTCCTACGAGCAGTACTTC CSALTGDSYEQYF
TRBD1 TRBJ2-2 few TRBV7-8 TGTGCCAGCAGACCCAACAGGGGGCGCACCGGGGAGCTGTTTTTT CASRPNRGRTGELFF
NA TRBJ2-1 few TRBV6-1 TGTGCCAGCACCCTGGTGGAGCGGCATGAGCAGTTCTTC CASTLVERHEQFF
TRBD1 TRBJ2-7 NA TRBV9 TGTGCCAGCAGCCGACAGGGGATGAGCTCCTACGAGCAGTACTTC CASSRQGMSSYEQYF
TRBD2 TRBJ2-1 NA TRBV5-1 TGCGCCAGCAGGGATCGACTAGCGGGAGTTTACAATGAGCAGTTCTTC CASRDRLAGVYNEQFF
NA TRBJ2-5 once TRBV19 TGTGCCAGTAGTATTGGGTCAAACCGACAAGAGACCCAGTACTTC CASSIGSNRQETQYF
NA TRBJ2-5 NA TRBV5-1 TGCGCCAGCAGGACGACGGGGCGGGGTCAAGAGACCCAGTACTTC CASRTTGRGQETQYF
TRBD1 TRBJ2-3 NA TRBV9 TGTGCCAGCAGTACACCCAACAGGGGAAGCACAGATACGCAGTATTTT CASSTPNRGSTDTQYF
NA TRBJ1-1 NA TRBV5-5 TGTGCCAGCAGCCTCACACGAGGCCCACTCATTGGGTACACTGAAGCTTTCTTT CASSLTRGPLIGYTEAFF
NA TRBJ1-1 NA TRBV7-9 TGTGCCAGCAGCTTAGACGGAGGGGTCTCAACTGAAGCTTTCTTT CASSLDGGVSTEAFF
NA TRBJ2-5 few TRBV20-1 TGCAGTTCTCGCGGGACTCTGACGGCGGAGACCCAGTACTTC CSSRGTLTAETQYF
TRBD2 TRBJ2-1 NA TRBV5-1 TGCGCCAGCAGCTTGGAGCGGGAGACTTACGATGAGCAGTTCTTC CASSLERETYDEQFF
TRBD2 TRBJ2-3 few TRBV5-5 TGTGCCAGCAGCTTGGTCGGGACTAGCGGCACAGATACGCAGTATTTT CASSLVGTSGTDTQYF
NA TRBJ2-2 NA TRBV6-2/TRBV6-3 TGTGCCAGCAGTTACACGACGGACGCCGGGGAGCTGTTTTTT CASSYTTDAGELFF
TRBD2 TRBJ2-3 few TRBV6-5 TGTGCCAGCAGTTCCCCTCTAGCGGGTAGCACAGATACGCAGTATTTT CASSSPLAGSTDTQYF
NA TRBJ1-4 NA TRBV14 TGTGCCAGCAGCCAAGAGTCAGGGAGAAAACTGTTTTTT CASSQESGRKLFF
NA TRBJ2-2 few TRBV25-1 TGTGCCAGCAGTGAGAGACTATACAACACCGGGGAGCTGTTTTTT CASSERLYNTGELFF
NA TRBJ1-5 few TRBV20-1 TGCAGTGTTCTACTGGGGGCTCTGAGCAATCAGCCCCAGCATTTT CSVLLGALSNQPQHF
TRBD2 TRBJ2-5 NA TRBV28 TGTGCCAGCAGTCATGATCGGACTAGCGGAGAACAAGAGACCCAGTACTTC CASSHDRTSGEQETQYF
NA TRBJ2-3 NA TRBV7-2 TGTGCCAGCAGCTTAATAGGCCCATCTCGGACAGATACGCAGTATTTT CASSLIGPSRTDTQYF
TRBD2 TRBJ2-1 NA TRBV24-1 TGTGCCACCAGTGATTGGACTAGCCATGAGCAGTTCTTC CATSDWTSHEQFF
TRBD2 TRBJ2-2 few TRBV6-5 TGTGCCAGCAGTTACTCTTATAGCGGGAGGAGAAACACCGGGGAGCTGTTTTTT CASSYSYSGRRNTGELFF
TRBD1 TRBJ2-3 few TRBV12-3/TRBV12-4 TGTGCGTGTAGAGGGGGCGCAAGCACAGATACGCAGTATTTT CACRGGASTDTQYF